The present T cell receptor (beta chain) was sequenced within a study of blood T cell repertoires in COVID-19 (dated by TCRdb to about 2020). At the level of the whole study: Samples from collaborators originated in the United States, Italy and Spain and spanned both the acute and convalescent phases of COVID-19. The prospective study material was composed of cDNA or gDNA derived from T cells, B-cell-depleted T cells, or PBMCs. Deeply sampled blood TCRbeta repertoires from subjects exposed to, actively infected with, or recovered from COVID-19 were included in the dataset. The repertoires were released in a freely available public database meant as a resource for research on the immune response to SARS-CoV-2. Samples came from the ongoing ImmuneRACE study (first 160 participants) plus 1,254 subjects from 6 global collaborators. A de-identified subject ID, COVID-19 status, age in years and sex were almost always included in the sample metadata. HLA class I and class II types, where available, came from metadata supplied by the sample provider rather than from assay-based typing. What the research found in general, with its limitations: Clinical and demographic metadata were provided uncurated, with the amount varying by source and participant.

The collaborating institutions used their own protocols to collect whole blood in K2EDTA tubes. For TCRbeta analysis, collaborator samples were shipped as frozen whole blood, as isolated PBMCs, or as DNA extracted from either sample type. For this clone: It lacks a known antigen. Qualities for individual bases were not recorded, and no much larger clone is one base off.

TCRbeta CDR3 regions were amplified from genomic DNA using the immunoSEQ Assay, a bias-controlled multiplex PCR. The original pipeline was this. Within the assay, amplification of reference gene primers was used to estimate how many nucleated cells each sample contained. To quantify the absolute abundance of each unique TCRbeta CDR3 rearrangement, sequence reads were collapsed and filtered. For each sample, productive Simpson clonality was calculated as the square root of Simpson's diversity index across productive rearrangements. The clones in this table, taken by TCRdb from immuneACCESS, are in-frame only. Not every clone is retained; where verified, under half of the shortfall comes from an unresolved V gene, and the cause of the rest is unknown. That table supplies the V and J calls and clone size; D and trimming were determined from the DNA. The sample records approximately 200,000 clones, 65% to 90% of which are singletons. The ten top clones hold around 5.4% of the sample.

From the cysteine up to the phenylalanine, the CDR3 has a length of 13 residues. CDR3 DNA is the only sequence kept; it has 39 bases, read in frame from the first base. From the germline V gene (reference sequence), CDR1 is MNHEY and CDR2 is SMNVEV. V and J lose 5 bases and 5 bases, and a span of 13 bases separates them. The rearrangement joined TRBV27 to TRBJ2-7; the D gene is perhaps TRBD2, from 5 matching bases. The sample comprised peripheral blood. The TCR sequence derives from a human donor in a cohort sampled during active COVID-19. The CDR3: CASSPLERNEQYF. The sequenced DNA is TGTGCCAGCAGTCCGCTCGAGCGGAACGAGCAGTACTTC.